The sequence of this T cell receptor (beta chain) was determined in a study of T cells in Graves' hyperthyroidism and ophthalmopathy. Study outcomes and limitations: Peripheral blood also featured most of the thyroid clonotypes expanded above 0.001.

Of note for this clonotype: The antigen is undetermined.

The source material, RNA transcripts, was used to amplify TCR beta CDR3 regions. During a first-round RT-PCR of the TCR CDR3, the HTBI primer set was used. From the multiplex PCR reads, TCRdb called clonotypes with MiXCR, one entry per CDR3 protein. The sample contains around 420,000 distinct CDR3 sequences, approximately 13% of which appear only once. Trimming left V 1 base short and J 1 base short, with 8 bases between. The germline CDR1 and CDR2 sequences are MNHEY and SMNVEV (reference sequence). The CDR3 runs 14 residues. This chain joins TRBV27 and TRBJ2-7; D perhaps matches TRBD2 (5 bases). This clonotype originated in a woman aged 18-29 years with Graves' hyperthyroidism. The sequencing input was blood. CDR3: CASSLFPGSYEQYF. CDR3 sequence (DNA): TGTGCCAGCAGTTTATTCCCGGGATCCTACGAGCAGTACTTC.